The next 10 T cell receptor beta chains were all read from a single sample in a study of cytomegalovirus exposure and HLA in healthy donors. A multiplex PCR was run with 60 Vbeta primers and 13 Jbeta primers. Repertoires were generated with immunoSEQ multiplex PCR, while TCRdb's copy carries only in-frame clones and drops some. In the table there are more than 45,000 clones, about 84% of which are singletons. The material sequenced was PBMCs. These receptor sequences come from a man younger than 40 in good health and CMV-seronegative.

The genes are TRBV5-4 and TRBJ2-5, with a tentative D call TRBD1 (5 bases). Germline CDR1 is SGHNT and CDR2 is YYREEE (reference sequence). The CDR3 is 16 residues long. Trimming left V 3 bases short and J 2 bases short, with 17 bases between. Written as DNA, the CDR3 is TGTGCCAGCAGCTCCTCAGGGCGTAGGCTTCAAGAGACCCAGTACTTC. This encodes CASSSSGRRLQETQYF.

The V call is TRBV19, the J call TRBJ1-4; D remains unclear. CDR1 LNHDA and CDR2 SQIVND come from the germline V gene (reference sequence). The CDR3 covers 16 residues. Trimming left V 6 bases short and J 0 bases short, with 14 bases between. Here the CDR3 DNA reads TGTGCCAGTAGCAAGATGACTCCTGCAACTAATGAAAAACTGTTTTTT. Amino acid sequence: CASSKMTPATNEKLFF. The complete variable domain, with remaining parts taken from reference TRBV19 and TRBJ1-4, reads DGGITQSPKYLFRKEGQNVTLSCEQNLNHDAMYWYRQDPGQGLRLIYYSQIVNDFQKGDIAEGYSVSREKKESFPLTVTSAQKNPTAFYLCASSKMTPATNEKLFFGSGTQLSVL.

This rearrangement joins TRBV18 to TRBJ1-1, with 11 bases matching TRBD1. Germline V gene sequence: CDR1 KGHSH, CDR2 LQKENI. The CDR3 spans 14 residues. The V and J ends lost 4 bases and 3 bases, in that order; junction bases with no gene match: 1. The CDR3 reads CASSLGQGDTEAFF. The CDR3 nucleotides read TGTGCCAGCTCACTGGGACAGGGGGACACTGAAGCTTTCTTT.

This chain uses TRBV11-1 with TRBJ2-3; 10 bases line up with TRBD2. This CDR3 spans 16 amino acids. Germline-derived CDR1 and CDR2 are SGHAT and FQDESV (reference sequence). Trimming removed 1 base from V and 10 bases from J; junction bases left unmatched: 11. DNA of the CDR3: TGTGCCAGCAGCTTAGAAGGTAGCGGGGGGCCAAGGTCGCAGTATTTT. Residues: CASSLEGSGGPRSQYF.

This chain uses TRBV10-3 with TRBJ2-1; D is unclear. V was cut by 6 bases and J by 7 bases, with 13 bases left in between. CDR1 ENHRY and CDR2 SYGVKD come from the germline V gene. The CDR3 consists of 13 residues. The CDR3 coding sequence is TGTGCCATCAGAAGACCGGGTGTTAATGAGCAGTTCTTC. It encodes CAIRRPGVNEQFF.

The CDR3 protein is CASSYPGTSTVQFF. CDR3 nucleotides: TGTGCCAGCAGTTACCCTGGGACATCGACTGTTCAGTTCTTC. The chain carries TRBV6-5 and TRBJ2-1; possible D gene TRBD1, 6 bases. Trimming cost V 2 bases and J 13 bases, with 18 bases left between them. Per the germline V gene, CDR1 is MNHEY and CDR2 is SVGAGI. The CDR3 length is 14 residues.

The genes are TRBV4-1 and TRBJ1-1; no reliable D call. Germline CDR1 is MGHRA and CDR2 is YSYEKL. The CDR3 runs 13 residues. Between the trimmed V and J ends, which lost 4 bases and 0 bases, there was a span of 6 bases. CDR3 sequence: CASSPTLNTEAFF. The CDR3 DNA is TGCGCCAGCAGCCCGACATTGAACACTGAAGCTTTCTTT.

The gene calls are TRBV5-4 and TRBJ2-3; tentative D call: TRBD2 (5 bases). Germline lookup yields CDR1 SGHNT and CDR2 YYREEE (reference sequence). The ends were cut back, 1 base at V and 6 bases at J, with 9 bases in the middle. The CDR3 contains 13 residues. The CDR3 spells CASSLSGGDTQYF. For the CDR3, the DNA is TGTGCCAGCAGCTTGTCGGGCGGGGATACGCAGTATTTT.

The chain joins TRBV18 to TRBJ2-3; 7 bases map to TRBD2. V was clipped by 0 bases and J by 2 bases; unmatched bases: 5. Per germline, CDR1 KGHSH and CDR2 LQKENI. The CDR3 spans 16 residues. CDR3 protein: CASSPPQRGPTDTQYF. The DNA of the CDR3 is TGTGCCAGCTCACCACCCCAGCGGGGACCCACAGATACGCAGTATTTT.

This rearrangement joins TRBV27 to TRBJ2-5, with TRBD1 as a possible D gene (7 bases). Trimming removed 6 bases from V and 5 bases from J, with 16 bases in between. The V gene's germline CDR1 is MNHEY and CDR2 SMNVEV (reference sequence). This CDR3 has 14 residues. Here the CDR3 DNA reads TGTGCCAGCAGCGACTGGACAGGAGGGGAGACCCAGTACTTC. Protein sequence: CASSDWTGGETQYF.